Listed below are T cell receptor beta chains from one sample, sequenced in a study of beta chain features in type 1 diabetes. Sequencing was performed with immunoSEQ multiplex PCR; in TCRdb, only in-frame clones are kept and a portion is missing. The table lists under 550,000 clones, about an eighth of them singletons. Source material: naive CD4+ T cells from blood. The receptors were sampled from a woman between 18 and 29 years old in good health. Both conserved end residues are part of each CDR3. D genes are given only for firm matches. A clone size is listed for some rows: how often the clone was seen (once, few, many), or a class if it is expanded.

CDR3,DNA,V,J,D,size
CASSQAYYNLHEQYF,TGCGCCAGCAGCCAAGCATACTACAACCTTCACGAGCAGTACTTC,TRBV4-3,TRBJ2-7,-,-
CASSQGPNNNEQFF,TGCGCCAGCAGCCAAGGACCCAACAACAATGAGCAGTTCTTC,TRBV4-3,TRBJ2-1,-,few
CASSKSGSLRETQYF,TGTGCCAGCAGCAAAAGCGGATCCCTACGAGAGACCCAGTACTTC,TRBV7-2,TRBJ2-5,-,few
CSTNTDTQYF,TGCAGCACCAACACAGATACGCAGTATTTT,TRBV29-1,TRBJ2-3,-,few
CASSVVLEPVGTTYEQYF,TGTGCCAGCAGCGTAGTATTGGAGCCGGTGGGGACTACCTACGAGCAGTACTTC,TRBV9,TRBJ2-7,TRBD2,-
CASVRRELQTQYF,TGTGCCAGCGTAAGACGGGAGCTTCAGACCCAGTACTTC,TRBV2,TRBJ2-5,-,-
CASSPGLAGGRDIQYF,TGTGCCAGCAGCCCGGGACTAGCGGGAGGCAGGGACATTCAGTACTTC,TRBV9,TRBJ2-4,TRBD2,few
CAISEKQGSDTQYF,TGTGCCATCAGTGAGAAACAGGGCTCAGATACGCAGTATTTT,TRBV10-3,TRBJ2-3,-,-
CSVEYSYNEQFF,TGCAGCGTGGAATACTCCTACAATGAGCAGTTCTTC,TRBV29-1,TRBJ2-1,-,-
CASSQPGLAGGTKTQYF,TGCGCCAGCAGCCAGCCGGGACTAGCGGGAGGCACGAAGACCCAGTACTTC,TRBV4-1,TRBJ2-5,TRBD2,few
CASSSPSGSGANEQFF,TGCGCCAGCAGCTCACCTAGCGGGAGCGGAGCAAATGAGCAGTTCTTC,TRBV5-1,TRBJ2-1,TRBD2,few
CASTQGASTDTQYF,TGTGCCAGCACACAGGGGGCATCGACAGATACGCAGTATTTT,TRBV2,TRBJ2-3,TRBD1,few
CASGEQGDNEQFF,TGTGCCAGCGGCGAGCAGGGTGACAATGAGCAGTTCTTC,TRBV25-1,TRBJ2-1,-,few
CASSWTTGLGYTF,TGTGCCAGCAGTTGGACTACAGGGCTTGGCTACACCTTC,TRBV25-1,TRBJ1-2,-,few
CAWSPTDYGYTF,TGTGCCTGGAGTCCGACAGACTATGGCTACACCTTC,TRBV30,TRBJ1-2,-,many
CAIREDRDQPQHF,TGTGCCATCAGGGAGGACAGGGATCAGCCCCAGCATTTT,TRBV10-3,TRBJ1-5,TRBD1,-
CASSIERGETQYF,TGTGCCAGTAGTATCGAACGGGGAGAGACCCAGTACTTC,TRBV19,TRBJ2-5,-,few
CASTRTGPQETQYF,TGTGCCAGTACCCGGACAGGTCCCCAAGAGACCCAGTACTTC,TRBV19,TRBJ2-5,TRBD1,few
CASSLDRANTGELFF,TGTGCCAGCAGCCTCGACAGGGCGAACACCGGGGAGCTGTTTTTT,TRBV28,TRBJ2-2,TRBD1,-
CASRRTENTEAFF,TGTGCCAGCAGAAGGACGGAGAACACTGAAGCTTTCTTT,TRBV25-1,TRBJ1-1,-,few
CASRDRENTEAFF,TGTGCCAGCAGGGACAGGGAGAACACTGAAGCTTTCTTT,TRBV25-1,TRBJ1-1,TRBD1,few
CASSLGESSYNEQFF,TGCGCCAGCAGCTTGGGTGAGAGCTCCTACAATGAGCAGTTCTTC,TRBV5-1,TRBJ2-1,-,few
CASTDDSGASRETQYF,TGTGCCAGTACCGATGACTCCGGGGCTTCACGAGAGACCCAGTACTTC,TRBV19,TRBJ2-5,-,few
CAFRLYGYTF,TGTGCCTTTCGGTTGTATGGCTACACCTTC,TRBV30,TRBJ1-2,-,-
CSVEKGTGGYEQYF,TGCAGCGTTGAAAAGGGGACAGGGGGCTACGAGCAGTACTTC,TRBV29-1,TRBJ2-7,TRBD1,-
CASSLGVRGPETQYF,TGTGCCAGCAGCTTAGGCGTTAGGGGTCCTGAAACCCAGTACTTC,TRBV7-6,TRBJ2-5,-,few
CASSQAQSSGGTGELFF,TGCGCCAGCAGCCAAGCCCAATCCAGCGGGGGCACCGGGGAGCTGTTTTTT,TRBV4-1,TRBJ2-2,TRBD2,-
CSEMKADYGYTF,TGCAGCGAGATGAAAGCCGACTATGGCTACACCTTC,TRBV29-1,TRBJ1-2,-,-
CATSRARLSNQPQHF,TGTGCCACCAGCAGGGCTCGGTTGAGCAATCAGCCCCAGCATTTT,TRBV15,TRBJ1-5,-,-
CSVATGGRQPQHF,TGCAGCGTTGCAACAGGGGGGCGGCAGCCCCAGCATTTT,TRBV29-1,TRBJ1-5,TRBD1,few
CSVGRSGWLGGYTF,TGCAGCGTTGGGCGGTCGGGTTGGCTCGGTGGCTACACCTTC,TRBV29-1,TRBJ1-2,-,-
CATSRAGSEQYF,TGTGCCACCAGCCGGGCCGGATCAGAGCAGTACTTC,TRBV15,TRBJ2-7,-,few
CASSPFGTRRNEQFF,TGTGCCAGCAGCCCATTTGGGACTAGACGCAATGAGCAGTTCTTC,TRBV7-2,TRBJ2-1,TRBD2,few
CASSVEGTGGGGYTF,TGTGCCAGCAGCGTAGAGGGAACAGGAGGAGGTGGCTACACCTTC,TRBV9,TRBJ1-2,-,-
CASSQDGRNEQYF,TGTGCCAGCAGCCAAGATGGGCGGAACGAGCAGTACTTC,TRBV14,TRBJ2-7,-,-
CASSHPRGVRNTEAFF,TGTGCCAGCAGCCACCCGAGGGGGGTTAGGAACACTGAAGCTTTCTTT,TRBV13,TRBJ1-1,-,few
CASSGPGLISYNEQFF,TGTGCCAGCAGTGGACCAGGGTTAATCTCCTACAATGAGCAGTTCTTC,TRBV6-1,TRBJ2-1,-,-
CATSPRWGEGYNEQFF,TGTGCCACCAGCCCCCGCTGGGGGGAAGGCTACAATGAGCAGTTCTTC,TRBV15,TRBJ2-1,-,few
CASSGQGLNTEAFF,TGTGCCAGCTCCGGGCAGGGGTTGAACACTGAAGCTTTCTTT,TRBV18,TRBJ1-1,-,-